The rows below give T cell receptor beta chains drawn from one sample of a study of metastatic and nonmetastatic thyroid tumors. TCRdb re-clonotyped the PCR reads via MiXCR. The table has about 69,000 clones, approximately 15% seen once; the top ten hold approximately 6.1%. Sequenced material: blood. The receptors here all came from a male donor with papillary thyroid cancer or a benign thyroid nodule (not recorded which). Some clones in this sample may be carry-over from other donors' samples. The CDR3 runs from the conserved cysteine through the conserved F or W. A D gene is named only where the DNA matches it firmly. Size is omitted from some rows. Given values are once, few, many or a class for expanded clones.

J gene	clone size	D gene	V gene	CDR3 DNA	CDR3 protein
TRBJ2-7	few	-	TRBV6-2/TRBV6-3	TGTGCCAGCAGTTACTCGGCCGAGGGGGATAACGAGCAGTACTTC	CASSYSAEGDNEQYF
TRBJ2-3	many	TRBD1	TRBV20-1	TGCAGTGCTAGAGATAAGGGGGCGACAGATACGCAGTATTTT	CSARDKGATDTQYF
TRBJ2-6	many	TRBD1	TRBV28	TGTGCCAGCAGTTTAATGCAGGGGGCGCGTGGGGCCAACGTCCTGACTTTC	CASSLMQGARGANVLTF
TRBJ2-2	many	TRBD2	TRBV7-6	TGTGCCAGCAGGCCCTCGAGCGGGAGATACACCGGGGAGCTGTTTTTT	CASRPSSGRYTGELFF
TRBJ2-1	many	-	TRBV29-1	TGCAGCGTCTCGCTTGATAGTAACTACAATGAGCAGTTCTTC	CSVSLDSNYNEQFF
TRBJ2-2	many	-	TRBV9	TGTGCCAGCAGCGTAGATCCCCGCGGGGACACCGGGGAGCTGTTTTTT	CASSVDPRGDTGELFF
TRBJ2-1	many	-	TRBV10-3	TGTGCCATCAGTCCCGCCGGGACTCCCCCTGACAATGAGCAGTTCTTC	CAISPAGTPPDNEQFF
TRBJ2-1	many	TRBD2	TRBV9	TGTGCCAGCAGCTCTCCCTTGGGCGGGGGGCTCAATGAGCAGTTCTTC	CASSSPLGGGLNEQFF
TRBJ1-1	few	-	TRBV28	TGTGCCAGCATCCCTCCCGGGACACGGAACACTAAAGCTTTCTTT	CASIPPGTRNTKAFF
TRBJ2-3	many	-	TRBV18	TGTGCCAGCTCATCGGGACACAGTAGCACAGATACGCAGTATTTT	CASSSGHSSTDTQYF
TRBJ2-3	-	-	TRBV7-2	TGTGCCAGCAGCTTAGCCCCTCTCCGAGGGACAGATACGCAGTATTTT	CASSLAPLRGTDTQYF
TRBJ2-7	many	-	TRBV6-1	TGTGCCAGCAGCTTTCCTCAGGGGGGACCTTACGAGCAGTACTTC	CASSFPQGGPYEQYF
TRBJ2-3	-	-	TRBV5-4	TGTGCCAACAGCTTGGCAAAGCGGATCGGGGCGGATACGCAGTATTTT	CANSLAKRIGADTQYF
TRBJ2-1	many	-	TRBV2	TGTGCCAGCAGTATCAAGAATGAGCAGTTCTTC	CASSIKNEQFF
TRBJ1-1	-	-	TRBV6-1	TGTGCCAGCACCACAGATAGGGCGAACACTGAAGCTTTATTT	CASTTDRANTEALF
TRBJ1-2	many	-	TRBV5-5	TGTGCCAGCAGCACGGGACTCCTTAGGGACTATGGCTACACCTTC	CASSTGLLRDYGYTF
TRBJ2-7	many	-	TRBV10-2	TGCGCCAGCAGTGGGGGGAGGACTATGGAGCAGTACTTC	CASSGGRTMEQYF
TRBJ1-4	many	-	TRBV29-1	TGCAGCGTTGGGTTCTTAGGTGAAAAACTGTTTTTT	CSVGFLGEKLFF
TRBJ1-2	many	-	TRBV7-9	TGTGCCAGCAGCCACACAGAGAACTATGGCTACACCTTC	CASSHTENYGYTF
TRBJ1-1	many	-	TRBV19	TGTGCCAGTAGGAGCAAAGACTTGAACACTGAAGCTTTCTTT	CASRSKDLNTEAFF
TRBJ1-2	-	-	TRBV6-2/TRBV6-3	TGTGCCAGCAGTCCCGGCCTCGGGGCAGGGAGAAATGGCTACACCTTC	CASSPGLGAGRNGYTF
TRBJ1-5	many	-	TRBV28	TGTGCCAGCAGCCTATCCCCCTGGCAGCCCCAGCATTTT	CASSLSPWQPQHF
TRBJ1-1	few	-	TRBV29-1	TGCAGCGTTGCGACGTCCTGGGGGATGAACACTGAAGCTTTCTTT	CSVATSWGMNTEAFF
TRBJ1-2	many	-	TRBV27	TGTGCCAGCAGTAGCGGACAGTCGGGTTCTGGCTACACCTTC	CASSSGQSGSGYTF
TRBJ1-3	many	-	TRBV6-1	TGTGCCTCCCGCTCAGGGTTGGCTGGAAACACCATATATTTT	CASRSGLAGNTIYF
TRBJ2-1	many	-	TRBV12-3/TRBV12-4	TGTGCCAGCAATGGGTTAGAGGGGCGTGGTGCTGGCAGTGAGCAGTTCTTC	CASNGLEGRGAGSEQFF
TRBJ2-1	many	-	TRBV7-2	TGTGCCAGCAGCTTAGCGGGGACATACCTCTCCTACAATGAGCAGTTCTTC	CASSLAGTYLSYNEQFF
TRBJ2-1	-	-	TRBV27	TGTGCCAGCATTTTTGCAGGGATCTCCTACAATGAGCAGTTCTTC	CASIFAGISYNEQFF
TRBJ1-2	many	TRBD1	TRBV25-1	TGTGCCAGCAGTGATGTACAGGGGAGGGGAGATGGCTACACCTTC	CASSDVQGRGDGYTF
TRBJ2-5	-	-	TRBV7-9	TGTGCCAGTAGCTTAGCGACTCAAGAGACCCAGTACTTC	CASSLATQETQYF
TRBJ2-1	-	TRBD2	TRBV20-1	TGCAGTGCTAGCGGAATGTGGTGGGGGGGGACCTACAATGAGCAGTTCTTC	CSASGMWWGGTYNEQFF
TRBJ1-4	many	TRBD1	TRBV19	TGTGCCAGTAGGGACAGGGGGCAAAACGAAAAACTGTTTTTT	CASRDRGQNEKLFF
TRBJ1-6	medium-sized	TRBD1	TRBV6-2/TRBV6-3	TGTGCCAGCAGCCCGACAGGGACCGCTAACCCCCTCCACTTT	CASSPTGTANPLHF
TRBJ1-4	many	-	TRBV4-1	TGCGCCAGCAGCCCCTTAGAAGTGGGGACTAATGAAAAACTGTTTTTT	CASSPLEVGTNEKLFF
TRBJ1-4	many	-	TRBV5-6	TGTGCCAGCAGCTTGGGGGCCGGACAAAGGATGTTTTTT	CASSLGAGQRMFF
TRBJ2-1	many	TRBD2	TRBV19	TGTGCCAGTAGTATAGATCATAGGGCTAGCGGAAACAATGAGCAGTTCTTC	CASSIDHRASGNNEQFF
TRBJ2-5	many	-	TRBV10-3	TGTGCCACCTCGGGCCCCACCCCAGAGACCCAGTACTTC	CATSGPTPETQYF
TRBJ2-5	-	-	TRBV12-3/TRBV12-4	TGTGCCATCACCCCAGGTGCCCTAGGAGAGACCCAGTACTTC	CAITPGALGETQYF
TRBJ1-2	many	-	TRBV6-5	TGTGCCAGCAGTTATGGCCGGGACGTCCTCATCTATGGCTACACCTTC	CASSYGRDVLIYGYTF
TRBJ1-3	many	-	TRBV5-6	TGTGCCAGCAGCTTGCATGGAGGAAACACCATATATTTT	CASSLHGGNTIYF
TRBJ2-7	-	TRBD1	TRBV28	TGTGCCATCGGCTCGACAGGGGTCGGAGAGCAGTACTTC	CAIGSTGVGEQYF
TRBJ2-7	many	TRBD2	TRBV20-1	TGCAGTGCCCCCCTCCCCCTCTCTAGCGGGAGGGCCGGCGAGCAGTACTTC	CSAPLPLSSGRAGEQYF
TRBJ2-1	once	TRBD2	TRBV11-2	TGTGCCAGCATCCCGGATCAGCGGGGAATCGATGAGCAGTTCTTC	CASIPDQRGIDEQFF
TRBJ2-1	many	TRBD1	TRBV7-9	TGTGCCAGCAGCTGGGGACAGCCTGGCAATGAGCAGTTCTTC	CASSWGQPGNEQFF
TRBJ2-6	many	-	TRBV10-3	TGTGCCATCGGTCTCTCGAACAGGGATTCTGGGGCCAACGTCCTGACTTTC	CAIGLSNRDSGANVLTF
TRBJ1-1	many	TRBD1	TRBV4-2	TGTGCCAGCAGCCAACTACAGGGGGAGAACACTGAAGCTTTCTTT	CASSQLQGENTEAFF
TRBJ2-1	-	TRBD2	TRBV5-1	TGCGCCAGCACCCTCGAACCGGGACGGGAGGCCTACAATGAGCAGTTCTTC	CASTLEPGREAYNEQFF
TRBJ2-5	few	TRBD1	TRBV10-3	TGTGCCATCATTGAGACTTCGGGACAGGGTATAGTGGAGACCCAGTACTTC	CAIIETSGQGIVETQYF
TRBJ2-3	few	-	TRBV6-1	TGTGCCAGCAGACCCGGGACGGGGTACACAAATACGCAGTATTTT	CASRPGTGYTNTQYF
TRBJ2-5	-	-	TRBV30	TGTGCCTGGAGTCCGACCTCCCGCAGGGTTTGGGAGACCCAGTACTTC	CAWSPTSRRVWETQYF
TRBJ2-3	many	-	TRBV6-6	TGTGCCAGCAGTTATTCCAGCACAGATACGCAGTATTTT	CASSYSSTDTQYF